Listed below are T cell receptor beta chains from one sample, sequenced in a study of blood T cells in healthy people across ages. TCRdb recomputed calls from the 5' RACE reads with MiXCR, one row per CDR3 protein. The table lists over a million distinct CDR3 sequences, 35% to 55% of them singletons, with around 18% in the top ten. Sequencing was done on a sample of blood. Receptors were obtained from a woman aged 55 to 70 in good health. Both conserved end residues are part of each CDR3. A D gene is named only where the DNA matches it firmly. The listing skips clone size in some rows; elsewhere it reads once, few, many or a size class.

TRBJ1-6,TRBV27,-,TRBD1,TGTGCCAGCAGGGATACAGGGGTTTCACCCCTCCACTTT,CASRDTGVSPLHF
TRBJ2-7,TRBV12-3/TRBV12-4,few,-,TGTGCCAGCAGTTCGAGCACCGAGCAGTACTTC,CASSSSTEQYF
TRBJ2-1,TRBV7-9,few,TRBD1,TGTGCCAGCAGCTTAACAGGGGGCGAGTACAATGAGCAGTTCTTC,CASSLTGGEYNEQFF
TRBJ2-5,TRBV24-1,few,-,TGTGCCACCAGTGATTTGGCCCGGGTTTTGGAGACCCAGTACTTC,CATSDLARVLETQYF
TRBJ2-1,TRBV5-6,-,TRBD2,TGTGCCAGCAGCTTTCGGGGACTAGGATACAATGAGCAGTTCTTC,CASSFRGLGYNEQFF
TRBJ2-3,TRBV25-1,-,TRBD1,TGTGCCAGCAGTCGCCAAGGGGACAGCGTAAGGGATACGCAGTATTTT,CASSRQGDSVRDTQYF
TRBJ2-7,TRBV12-3/TRBV12-4,-,TRBD1,TGTGCCGGCAGTTTAAAGGGGGCGAGGTACGAGCAGTACTTC,CAGSLKGARYEQYF
TRBJ1-4,TRBV7-9,-,TRBD1,TGTGCCAGCAGCTCCGGGACAGGGCTTGAAAAACTGTTTTTT,CASSSGTGLEKLFF
TRBJ2-3,TRBV7-9,-,-,TGTGCCAGCAGCTACATCTCAGATACGCAGTATTTT,CASSYISDTQYF
TRBJ2-5,TRBV20-1,-,-,TGCAGTGCTAGGGGGGATATTGGACTCCAAGAGACCCAGTACTTC,CSARGDIGLQETQYF
TRBJ1-5,TRBV28,-,-,TGTGCCAGCAGTTGGGCGAGCTTTAATCAGCCCCAGCATTTT,CASSWASFNQPQHF
TRBJ2-3,TRBV3-1,-,TRBD2,TGTGCCAGCTGCCATGCAGCGGGAGGCGGGGATACGCAGTATTTT,CASCHAAGGGDTQYF
TRBJ1-2,TRBV7-3,-,-,TGTGCCAGCAGCCCGGAAGGAGGGCTTGGCTACACCTTC,CASSPEGGLGYTF
TRBJ2-7,TRBV6-9,-,-,TGTGCCAGCAGTTATGGGGGATGGGACGAGCAGTACTTC,CASSYGGWDEQYF
TRBJ2-1,TRBV6-2/TRBV6-3,few,TRBD2,TGTGCCACGAGACAACTAGCGGGAAGCTACAATGAGCAGTTCTTC,CATRQLAGSYNEQFF
TRBJ1-2,TRBV5-8,-,TRBD1,TGTGCCAGCAGTAGGGGGCAGGGGACCGGTGGCTACACCTTC,CASSRGQGTGGYTF
TRBJ1-5,TRBV6-2/TRBV6-3,few,TRBD1,TGTGCCAGCAGCCATACCCCGGGACAGGGGGGATATAGCAATCAGCCCCAGCATTTT,CASSHTPGQGGYSNQPQHF
TRBJ2-7,TRBV5-1,-,TRBD2,TGCGCCAGCAGCTTGGGGAGCGGGAGTGAGTTCTTC,CASSLGSGSEFF
TRBJ1-1,TRBV11-1,few,-,TGTGCCAGCAGCTTAATGTTTGCCACTGAAGCTTTCTTT,CASSLMFATEAFF
TRBJ2-1,TRBV13,few,-,TGTGCCAGCAGTTACGACAGGGGAGGGAACAATGAGCAGTTCTTC,CASSYDRGGNNEQFF
TRBJ2-7,TRBV18,-,-,TGTGCCAGCTCACCAACGATAAGCCTGGTCGAGCAGTACTTC,CASSPTISLVEQYF
TRBJ2-7,TRBV20-1,many,-,TGCAGTGCTCTAATCTCCTACGAGCAGTACTTC,CSALISYEQYF
TRBJ2-7,TRBV20-1,-,TRBD2,TGCAGTGCCGATGGGACTAGCGGGGAGGGTGGGAGCGAGCAGTACTTC,CSADGTSGEGGSEQYF
TRBJ2-7,TRBV5-1,few,TRBD2,TGCGCCAGCAGCTCCGGACTAGTTGGGGAGCAGTACTTC,CASSSGLVGEQYF
TRBJ2-5,TRBV25-1,many,-,TGTGCCAGCAGTGCAACCCAAGAGACCCAGTACTTC,CASSATQETQYF
TRBJ2-7,TRBV6-5,few,-,TGTGCCAGCAGTGGCAGGCACTCCTACGAGCAGTACTTC,CASSGRHSYEQYF
TRBJ2-5,TRBV7-8,-,TRBD2,TGTGCCAGCAGCCCAGCTAGCGGATCGGGGGGAGAGACCCAGTACTTC,CASSPASGSGGETQYF
TRBJ2-1,TRBV11-1,-,-,TGTGCCAGCAGCTTCAAGCGCCAGAGCTCCTACAATGAGCAGTTCTTC,CASSFKRQSSYNEQFF
TRBJ2-3,TRBV7-6,-,-,TGTGCCAGCAGCACAACAGGGACCAATACGCAGTATTTT,CASSTTGTNTQYF
TRBJ2-3,TRBV5-1,-,TRBD2,TGCGCCAGCAACCTAGCGGGACCTAGCACAGATACGCAGTATTTT,CASNLAGPSTDTQYF
TRBJ1-1,TRBV3-1,-,-,TGTGCCAGCAGCCAGGCGGGGAATGAAGCTTTCTTT,CASSQAGNEAFF
TRBJ2-1,TRBV7-8,-,-,TGTGCCAGCAGCTTCTTGACTTCCAATGAGCAGTTCTTC,CASSFLTSNEQFF
TRBJ2-5,TRBV25-1,-,-,TGTGCCAGCGCCGCGGCGGTTCTAGGGACCCAGTACTTC,CASAAAVLGTQYF
TRBJ2-5,TRBV12-3/TRBV12-4,-,TRBD2,TGTGCCAGCAGTGCGCAACCCGGGACTAGCGGAAACTACGAGCGGTACTTC,CASSAQPGTSGNYERYF
TRBJ2-5,TRBV5-1,-,-,TGCGCCAGCAGCTTGGGGGCATCCGCTAAGGTTAAAGAGACCCAGTACTTC,CASSLGASAKVKETQYF
TRBJ1-2,TRBV5-1,few,TRBD1,TGCGCCAGCAGCTTGGTAATCGGACAGGGAGACTACACCTTC,CASSLVIGQGDYTF
TRBJ2-7,TRBV7-6,-,-,TGTGCCAGCAGTCTACTGGGGCACCCAGCCACCTACGAGCAGTACTTC,CASSLLGHPATYEQYF
TRBJ1-2,TRBV11-2,-,-,TGTGCCAGCAGCCATTGGGGTTCCGGCTACACCTTC,CASSHWGSGYTF
TRBJ2-5,TRBV7-2,-,-,TGTGCCGGCAGCGCCAGGGGGGCAGAGACCCAGTACTTC,CAGSARGAETQYF
TRBJ2-7,TRBV7-6,-,-,TGTGCCAGCAGCTTAAGGGACGACAGCTCCTACGAGCAGTACTTC,CASSLRDDSSYEQYF
TRBJ2-3,TRBV6-2/TRBV6-3,few,-,TGTGCCAGCAGGACACGGGGGAGGGGGTCAATGGATACGCAGTATTTT,CASRTRGRGSMDTQYF
TRBJ2-1,TRBV12-3/TRBV12-4,-,-,TGTGCCAGCAGTTCCCAGAGAGAGCAGTTCTTC,CASSSQREQFF
TRBJ2-5,TRBV20-1,-,TRBD1,TGCAGTGCTAGACCGGGACAGGCGCGGGAGACCCAGTACTTC,CSARPGQARETQYF
TRBJ2-1,TRBV12-3/TRBV12-4,-,TRBD2,TGTGCCAGCAGCCCTAGCGGGAGGACGGATGAGCAGTTCTTC,CASSPSGRTDEQFF
TRBJ2-1,TRBV29-1,-,TRBD2,TGCAGCGTTCTCCCGGGACTAGCGAACTACAATGAGCAGTTCTTC,CSVLPGLANYNEQFF
TRBJ1-5,TRBV7-9,few,-,TGTGCCAGCAGCTTATATCCTGATCGGGTTGGCAATCAGCCCCAGCATTTT,CASSLYPDRVGNQPQHF
TRBJ1-2,TRBV9,-,-,TGTGCCAGCAGCCCTGATTCTTTCTATGGCTACACCTTC,CASSPDSFYGYTF
TRBJ2-1,TRBV3-1,few,TRBD1,TGTGCCAGCAGCCAAGATCAAGGGGGACAGCCTACCTACAATGAGCAGTTCTTC,CASSQDQGGQPTYNEQFF
TRBJ2-5,TRBV20-1,-,-,TGCAGTGCGGGGGAGTTGGGGACCCAGTACTTC,CSAGELGTQYF
TRBJ2-3,TRBV6-2/TRBV6-3,-,-,TGTGCCAGCAGTTATCCCACACGGACAGAGCCAGATACGCAGTATTTT,CASSYPTRTEPDTQYF
TRBJ2-1,TRBV4-2,many,-,TGTGCCAGCAGCCAAGAGACTAGTGCCAGGAGAAATGAGCAGTTCTTC,CASSQETSARRNEQFF
TRBJ2-5,TRBV27,few,-,TGTGCCAGCAGGGTGGGGGGAGGTGAGACCCAGTACTTC,CASRVGGGETQYF
TRBJ2-7,TRBV6-1,-,-,TGTGCCAGCATTTCCCCGCAGGGGGGATGGGTCTACGAGCAGTACTTC,CASISPQGGWVYEQYF
TRBJ2-1,TRBV27,-,-,TGTGCCAGCAGTTTATACTCTGTCAATGAGCAGTTCTTC,CASSLYSVNEQFF
TRBJ2-5,TRBV20-1,few,TRBD2,TGCAGTGCTGGCGGGAGGGCCGGGGAGACCCAGTACTTC,CSAGGRAGETQYF
TRBJ2-1,TRBV2,-,-,TGTGCCAGCAGCTCTGGCAGAAACTACAATGAGCAGTTCTTC,CASSSGRNYNEQFF